One sample yielded the 7 T cell receptor beta chains listed below, sequenced in a study of blood T cell repertoires in COVID-19. Sequenced by immunoSEQ multiplex PCR; TCRdb stores in-frame clones only, minus some. Among tens of thousands of clones listed, approximately 91% were seen once. Sequenced: peripheral blood. All receptors derive from a man between 60 and 75 years old with acute or convalescent COVID-19.

The genes are TRBV27 and TRBJ1-5, with D maybe TRBD1 (5 bases). V was clipped by 1 base and J by 7 bases, with 14 bases between them. CDR1 MNHEY and CDR2 SMNVEV come from the germline V gene (reference sequence). There are 15 residues in the CDR3. CDR3 nucleotide sequence: TGTGCCAGCAGTTTATATGAAGGGGAAGGCCAGCCCCAGCATTTT. Protein sequence: CASSLYEGEGQPQHF.

This clone appeared a single time. The rearrangement uses TRBV7-2 and TRBJ2-7, with 10 bases aligning to TRBD2. The CDR3 spans 16 residues. From germline, CDR1 is SGHTA and CDR2 FQGNSA. With V trimmed by 4 bases and J by 7 bases, 13 bases remained unmatched. CDR3 bases: TGTGCCAGCAGCTCTCAAGGGCTAGCGGGAGCGCGAGAGCAGTACTTC. It is translated as CASSSQGLAGAREQYF.

This rearrangement joins TRBV6-6 to TRBJ2-7, with D uncertain. CDR1 and CDR2 (germline): MNHNY, SVGAGI (reference sequence). V was pared by 2 bases and J by 0 bases, with 14 bases between. The CDR3 is 16 residues long. CDR3 coding DNA: TGTGCCAGCAGTTACAAAGCATCGCAGGCCTCCTACGAGCAGTACTTC. This translates into CASSYKASQASYEQYF.

The chain links TRBV11-3 to TRBJ2-3, with 9 bases identical to TRBD1. J gave up 1 base and V 4 bases, and 12 bases lay outside the gene matches. The CDR3 extends over 18 amino acids. Germline CDR1 is SGHNT and CDR2 is YENEEA. The CDR3 sequence is CASSSPGTGYRGTDTQYF. CDR3 in DNA: TGTGCCAGCAGCTCTCCCGGGACAGGGTATCGAGGCACAGATACGCAGTATTTT.

There are a few counts of this clone. The chain combines TRBV7-9 with TRBJ1-2, with TRBD1 identical over 7 bases. With V trimmed by 3 bases and J by 1 base, 5 bases remained unmatched. CDR3 length equals 15 residues. CDR1 is SEHNR and CDR2 is FQNEAQ in the germline V gene (reference sequence). The CDR3 nucleotides are TGTGCCAGCAGCTTTCCGGGACAGCTTAACTATGGCTACACCTTC. As protein: CASSFPGQLNYGYTF. Using reference TRBV7-9 and TRBJ1-2 for the parts outside the CDR3, the full variable domain is DTGVSQNPRHKITKRGQNVTFRCDPISEHNRLYWYRQTLGQGPEFLTYFQNEAQLEKSRLLSDRFSAERPKGSFSTLEIQRTEQGDSAMYLCASSFPGQLNYGYTFGSGTRLTVV.

The V gene is TRBV7-9, the J gene TRBJ1-2; 9 positions agree with TRBD1. Trimming removed 4 bases from V and 4 bases from J; junction bases left unmatched: 7. Germline lookup yields CDR1 SEHNR and CDR2 FQNEAQ (reference sequence). The CDR3 is made up of 15 amino acids. The CDR3 loop reads CASSSTGGAFYGYTF. CDR3 sequence (DNA): TGTGCCAGCAGCTCCACAGGGGGCGCTTTCTATGGCTACACCTTC.

The chain combines TRBV5-1 with TRBJ2-5; 11 bases are a match to TRBD2. CDR3 length equals 16 residues. The ends lost 4 bases at V and 1 base at J; junction bases unmatched: 6. From germline, CDR1 is SGHRS and CDR2 YFSETQ. CDR3 sequence reads: CASSRGLAGFQETQYF. DNA of the CDR3: TGCGCCAGCAGCCGTGGACTAGCGGGCTTCCAAGAGACCCAGTACTTC.